What follows are 2 T cell receptor beta chains derived from one specimen sequenced in a study of sequential checkpoint blockade in melanoma. Libraries were prepared by immunoSEQ multiplex PCR; TCRdb keeps only in-frame clonotypes and omits some of them. This sample has about 10,000 clones, with 60% to 75% found just once. The treatment here: randomized to nivolumab then ipilimumab (arm A) or the reverse (arm B). This sample comprised CD8+ T cells sorted from blood (inferred from file names), obtained from a patient given nivolumab and ipilimumab in sequence. These receptor sequences come from a human donor with melanoma.

J is TRBJ1-2 and V is TRBV4-1; D unresolved. V was trimmed by 0 bases and J by 8 bases, leaving 16 bases between them. Looked up from germline, CDR1 is MGHRA and CDR2 is YSYEKL. This CDR3 contains 15 residues. Written as DNA, the CDR3 is TGCGCCAGCAGCCAAGATCGGGGAGGGTGGCACGGCTACACCTTC. Protein: CASSQDRGGWHGYTF.

This clone is a singleton in its sample. The chain joins TRBV13 to TRBJ2-5; D is undetermined. Trimming shortened V by 0 bases and J by 5 bases, and 7 bases separated the two germline ends. Germline assignment: CDR1 PRHDT and CDR2 FYEKMQ (reference sequence). The length of the CDR3 is 13 residues. CDR3 sequence (DNA): TGTGCCAGCAGCTTAGGCGTCGGGGAGACCCAGTACTTC. This sequence encodes CASSLGVGETQYF. Using reference TRBV13 and TRBJ2-5 for the parts outside the CDR3, the full variable domain is AAGVIQSPRHLIKEKRETATLKCYPIPRHDTVYWYQQGPGQDPQFLISFYEKMQSDKGSIPDRFSAQQFSDYHSELNMSSLELGDSALYFCASSLGVGETQYFGPGTRLLVL.